Below, one T cell receptor (beta chain) is given with its context. A read error is possible here, since a much larger clone lies one base away. Each CDR3 protein gets one entry after TCRdb re-called the 5' RACE reads with MiXCR. The data show 55,000 to 75,000 distinct CDR3 sequences, with about 2.5% seen just once and about 3% held by the top ten. This sample stems from a study of neurological immune-mediated disorders. Material: PBMCs. This TCR was recovered from a man in his forties or fifties with multiple sclerosis.

The CDR3 nucleotides read TGTGCCAGCCGACCTCTAATGGGGGGGAATTCACACCTCCACTTT. Its protein is CASRPLMGGNSHLHF. The genes are TRBV28 and TRBJ1-6; perhaps TRBD1 as D (5 bases). In germline, CDR1 is MDHEN, CDR2 SYDVKM. This CDR3 has 15 amino acids.